This T cell receptor (beta chain) was observed in a study of cytomegalovirus exposure and HLA in healthy donors. Study-wide background: The study placed about 86% of its 398 genotyped donors in the Caucasian-associated ancestry cluster. General observations from the study: Sequencing likely produced, as an artifact, a cluster of highly shared sequence variants.

The CDR3 consists of 16 residues. Trimming at V came to 2 bases and at J to 6 bases, leaving 8 bases not matched to a gene. Per germline, CDR1 SGHAT and CDR2 FQNNGV. As to this clone: As yet, its antigen is unknown.

PCR employed 60 Vbeta and 13 Jbeta primers. Some clones are missing from TCRdb's copy, which holds only in-frame ones; the method was immunoSEQ multiplex PCR. This repertoire comprises about 67,000 clones; its ten largest clones make up about 5%. The source of this sequence is a woman between 40 and 55 years old in good health and CMV-seropositive. Sequencing was carried out using PBMCs. This rearrangement joins TRBV11-2 to TRBJ2-3; TRBD2 agrees at 10 bases. The CDR3 coding sequence is TGTGCCAGCAGCTTAATGGGGCTAGCGGGGGTCGATACGCAGTATTTT. The encoded protein is CASSLMGLAGVDTQYF.